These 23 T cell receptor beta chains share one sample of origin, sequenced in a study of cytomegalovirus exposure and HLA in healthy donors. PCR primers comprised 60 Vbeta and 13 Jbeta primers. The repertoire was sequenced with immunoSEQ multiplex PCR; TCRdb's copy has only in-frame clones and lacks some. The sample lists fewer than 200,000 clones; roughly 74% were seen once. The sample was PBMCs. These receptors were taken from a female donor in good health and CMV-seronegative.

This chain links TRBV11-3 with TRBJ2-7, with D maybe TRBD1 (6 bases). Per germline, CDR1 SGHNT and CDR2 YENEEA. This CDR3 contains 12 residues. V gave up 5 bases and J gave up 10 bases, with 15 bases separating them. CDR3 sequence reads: CASSQTHRVQYF. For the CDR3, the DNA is TGTGCCAGCAGCCAAACCCACAGGGTACAGTACTTC.

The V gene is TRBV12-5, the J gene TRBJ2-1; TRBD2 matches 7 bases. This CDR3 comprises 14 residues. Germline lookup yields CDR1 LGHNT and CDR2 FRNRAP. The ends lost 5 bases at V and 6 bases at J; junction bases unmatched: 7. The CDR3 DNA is TGTGCTAGTGGTATCGGACTAGAAAGCAATGAGCAGTTCTTC. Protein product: CASGIGLESNEQFF.

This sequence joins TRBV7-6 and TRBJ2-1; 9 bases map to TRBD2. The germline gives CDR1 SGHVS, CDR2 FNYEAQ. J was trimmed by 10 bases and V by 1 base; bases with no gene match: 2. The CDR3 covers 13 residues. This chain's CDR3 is CASSLGRGGEQFF. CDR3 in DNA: TGTGCCAGCAGCTTAGGGCGGGGGGGCGAGCAGTTCTTC.

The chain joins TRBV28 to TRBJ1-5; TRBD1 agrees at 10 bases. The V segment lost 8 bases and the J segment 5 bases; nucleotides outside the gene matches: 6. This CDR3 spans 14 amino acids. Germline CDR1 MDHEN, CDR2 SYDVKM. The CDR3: CASARQGAYQPQHF. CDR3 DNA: TGTGCCAGCGCCCGACAGGGGGCTTATCAGCCCCAGCATTTT.

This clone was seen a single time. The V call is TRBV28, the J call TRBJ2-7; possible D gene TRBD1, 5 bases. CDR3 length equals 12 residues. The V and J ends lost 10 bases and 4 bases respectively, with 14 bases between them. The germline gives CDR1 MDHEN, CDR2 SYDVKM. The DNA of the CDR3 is TGTGCCACCCAAACAGGCGTGTACGAGCAGTACTTC. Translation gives CATQTGVYEQYF.

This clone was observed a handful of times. DNA for the CDR3: TGTGCCAGCAGTGAAGGACAGGGGTCAGATGGCTACACCTTC. Translation: CASSEGQGSDGYTF. The J gene is TRBJ1-2, the V gene TRBV6-1; 8 bases are shared with TRBD1. The CDR3 contains 14 residues. Trimming cost V 1 base and J 6 bases; bases outside gene matches: 4. Germline CDR1 and CDR2: MNHNS and SASEGT.

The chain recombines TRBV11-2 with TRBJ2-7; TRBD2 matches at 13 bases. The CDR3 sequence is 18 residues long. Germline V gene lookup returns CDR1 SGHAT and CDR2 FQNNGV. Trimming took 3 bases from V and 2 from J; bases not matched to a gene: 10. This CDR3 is CASSFGLAGAPNAYEQYF. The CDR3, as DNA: TGTGCCAGCAGCTTTGGACTAGCGGGGGCCCCGAACGCCTACGAGCAGTACTTC.

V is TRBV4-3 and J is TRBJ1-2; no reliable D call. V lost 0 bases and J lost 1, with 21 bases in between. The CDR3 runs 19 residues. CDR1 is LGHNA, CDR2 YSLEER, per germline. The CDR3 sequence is CASSQDHGRGLSNNYGYTF. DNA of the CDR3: TGCGCCAGCAGCCAAGATCACGGTCGGGGATTGTCCAATAACTATGGCTACACCTTC.

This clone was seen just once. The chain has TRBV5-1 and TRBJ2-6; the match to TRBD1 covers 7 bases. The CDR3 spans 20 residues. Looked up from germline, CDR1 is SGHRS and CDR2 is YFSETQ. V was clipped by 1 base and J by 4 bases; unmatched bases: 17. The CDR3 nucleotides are TGCGCCAGCAGCTTGTCTCCCCCCGGGGCAGGGGGACGCGGGGCCAACGTCCTGACTTTC. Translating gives CASSLSPPGAGGRGANVLTF. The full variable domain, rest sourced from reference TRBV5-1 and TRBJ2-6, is KAGVTQTPRYLIKTRGQQVTLSCSPISGHRSVSWYQQTPGQGLQFLFEYFSETQRNKGNFPGRFSGRQFSNSRSEMNVSTLELGDSALYLCASSLSPPGAGGRGANVLTFGAGSRLTVL.

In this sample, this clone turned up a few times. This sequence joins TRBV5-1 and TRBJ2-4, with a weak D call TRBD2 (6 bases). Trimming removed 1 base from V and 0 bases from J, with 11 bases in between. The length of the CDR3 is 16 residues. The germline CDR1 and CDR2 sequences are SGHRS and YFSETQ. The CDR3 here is CASSLSGLQAKNIQYF. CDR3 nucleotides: TGCGCCAGCAGCTTGAGCGGGTTACAAGCCAAAAACATTCAGTACTTC.

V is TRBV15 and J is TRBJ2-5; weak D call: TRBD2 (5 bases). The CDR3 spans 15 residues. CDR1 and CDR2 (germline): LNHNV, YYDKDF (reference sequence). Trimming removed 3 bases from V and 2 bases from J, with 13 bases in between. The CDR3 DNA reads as TGTGCCACCAGCAGCGGCTCGCGGGTACAAGAGACCCAGTACTTC. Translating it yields CATSSGSRVQETQYF.

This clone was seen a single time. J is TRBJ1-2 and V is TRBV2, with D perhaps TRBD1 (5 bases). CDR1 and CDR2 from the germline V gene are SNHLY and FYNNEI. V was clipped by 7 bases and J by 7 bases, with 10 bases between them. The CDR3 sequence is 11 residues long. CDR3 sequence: CASNRGFGYTF. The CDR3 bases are TGTGCCAGCAATAGGGGTTTTGGCTACACCTTC.

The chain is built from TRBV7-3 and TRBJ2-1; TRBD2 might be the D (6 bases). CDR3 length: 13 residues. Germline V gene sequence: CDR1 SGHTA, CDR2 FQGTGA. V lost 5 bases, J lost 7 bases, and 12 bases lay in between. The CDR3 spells CASSPGRENEQFF. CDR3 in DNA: TGTGCCAGCAGCCCCGGACGGGAGAATGAGCAGTTCTTC.

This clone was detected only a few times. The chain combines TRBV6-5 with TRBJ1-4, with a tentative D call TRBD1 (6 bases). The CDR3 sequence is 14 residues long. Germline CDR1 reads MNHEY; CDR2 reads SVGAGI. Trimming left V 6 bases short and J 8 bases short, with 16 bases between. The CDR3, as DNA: TGTGCCAGCAGGAGAACAGGGCCCGGGGAAAAACTGTTTTTT. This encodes CASRRTGPGEKLFF.

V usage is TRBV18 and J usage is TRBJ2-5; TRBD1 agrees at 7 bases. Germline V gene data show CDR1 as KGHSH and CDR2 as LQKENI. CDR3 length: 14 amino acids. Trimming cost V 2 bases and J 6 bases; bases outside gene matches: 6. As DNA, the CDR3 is TGTGCCAGCTCACCAGACAGGGTGGCGAAGACCCAGTACTTC. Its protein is CASSPDRVAKTQYF.

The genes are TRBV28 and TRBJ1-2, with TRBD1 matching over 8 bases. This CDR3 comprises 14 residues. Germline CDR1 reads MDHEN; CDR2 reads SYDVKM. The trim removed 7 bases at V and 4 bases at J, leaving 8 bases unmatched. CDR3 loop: CASKPTTGGYGYTF. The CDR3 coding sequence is TGTGCCAGCAAACCTACTACAGGGGGCTATGGCTACACCTTC.

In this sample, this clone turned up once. The CDR3 region has the DNA TGTGCCAGCAGTTTTACGGACTCCTGGGGCTACACCTTC. Protein product: CASSFTDSWGYTF. The chain is built from TRBV27 and TRBJ1-2; unclear D gene. Germline V gives CDR1 MNHEY, CDR2 SMNVEV (reference sequence). V lost 3 bases and J lost 8, with 13 bases in between. This CDR3 contains 13 residues.

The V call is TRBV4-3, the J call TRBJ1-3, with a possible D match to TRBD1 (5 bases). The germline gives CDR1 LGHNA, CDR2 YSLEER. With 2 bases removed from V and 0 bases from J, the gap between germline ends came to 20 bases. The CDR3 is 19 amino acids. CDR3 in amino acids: CASSQPRGTQEFSGNTIYF. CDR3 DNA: TGCGCCAGCAGCCAACCCCGGGGGACCCAGGAGTTCTCTGGAAACACCATATATTTT.

The CDR3 is CASSSPSGLAGGIDQYSYNEQFF. As DNA, the CDR3 is TGTGCCAGCAGCTCCCCCAGTGGCCTAGCGGGAGGAATTGACCAGTACTCCTACAATGAGCAGTTCTTC. This chain joins TRBV9 and TRBJ2-1, with 11 bases aligning to TRBD2. V was clipped by 4 bases and J by 0 bases; unmatched bases: 24. CDR1 and CDR2 (germline): SGDLS, YYNGEE. The CDR3 is 23 residues long.

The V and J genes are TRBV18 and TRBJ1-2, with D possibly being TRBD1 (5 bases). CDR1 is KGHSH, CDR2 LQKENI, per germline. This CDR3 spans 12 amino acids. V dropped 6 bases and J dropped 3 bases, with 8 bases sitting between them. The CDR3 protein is CASSPTDYGYTF. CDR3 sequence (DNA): TGTGCCAGCTCCCCGACAGACTATGGCTACACCTTC.

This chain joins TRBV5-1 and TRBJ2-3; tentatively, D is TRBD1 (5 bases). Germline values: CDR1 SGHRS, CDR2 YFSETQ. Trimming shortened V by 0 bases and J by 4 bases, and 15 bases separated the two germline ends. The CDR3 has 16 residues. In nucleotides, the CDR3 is TGCGCCAGCAGCTTGGCGCCGACAGTGAACTCAGATACGCAGTATTTT. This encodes CASSLAPTVNSDTQYF. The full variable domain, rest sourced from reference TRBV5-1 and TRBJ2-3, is KAGVTQTPRYLIKTRGQQVTLSCSPISGHRSVSWYQQTPGQGLQFLFEYFSETQRNKGNFPGRFSGRQFSNSRSEMNVSTLELGDSALYLCASSLAPTVNSDTQYFGPGTRLTVL.

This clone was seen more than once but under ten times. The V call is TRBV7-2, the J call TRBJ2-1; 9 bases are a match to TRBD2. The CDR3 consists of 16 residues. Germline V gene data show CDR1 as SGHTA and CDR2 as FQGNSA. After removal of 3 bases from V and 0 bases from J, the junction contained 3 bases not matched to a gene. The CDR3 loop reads CASSFSGGSSYNEQFF. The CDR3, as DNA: TGTGCCAGCAGCTTTAGCGGGGGCAGCTCCTACAATGAGCAGTTCTTC.

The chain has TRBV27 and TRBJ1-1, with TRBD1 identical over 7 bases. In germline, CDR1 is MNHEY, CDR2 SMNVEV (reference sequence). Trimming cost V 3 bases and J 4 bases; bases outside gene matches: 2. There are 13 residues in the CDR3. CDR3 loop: CASSFEGATEAFF. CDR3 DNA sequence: TGTGCCAGCAGTTTTGAGGGGGCCACTGAAGCTTTCTTT.